The clone carrying this TCR beta chain was observed a single time. The data were obtained in a study of control samples from healthy donors and cancer patients. Method: immunoSEQ multiplex PCR; TCRdb's copy keeps in-frame clones and lacks some. The sample records about 79,000 clones, approximately 93% being singletons. Germline assignment: CDR1 LGHDT and CDR2 YNNKEL (reference sequence). Trimming cost V 6 bases and J 1 base, with 12 bases left between them. This CDR3 has 14 residues. The chain employs TRBV3-1 (or the pseudogene TRBV3-2) and TRBJ1-1; a weak D match, TRBD1 (6 bases). This receptor was identified in a woman aged 40 to 50 with lung cancer. Sequenced material: PBMCs. The CDR3 loop is CASSETGSNTEAFF. The CDR3 DNA is TGTGCCAGCAGTGAGACAGGCTCGAACACTGAAGCTTTCTTT.